This T cell receptor (beta chain) is from a study of regulatory T cells in long-lasting Graves disease. Whole-study findings and limits: TRBV28, TRBJ1-2 and TRBJ2-5 were segments that persistent disease favored.

This clonotype was observed at least ten times. Its antigen is unidentified. Investigators prepared the TCR beta libraries by applying iRepertoire HTBI primers and Arm-PCR of CDR3 regions. Source study methods: The samples included roughly 62 TRBV and 14 TRBJ segments. One entry per CDR3 protein, called by TCRdb with MiXCR from the multiplex PCR reads. These V and J calls derive from TCRdb rather than the authors' analysis. This table holds 200,000 to 250,000 distinct CDR3 sequences, about 16% found once. V lost 6 bases and J 0 bases, leaving 6 bases between the germline ends. This CDR3 comprises 13 residues. Time point: newly diagnosed GD, antithyroid drugs for less than 3 months. Construction of the TCR library relied on RNA isolated from PBMCs. One endocrinology department in Xi'an, China, was where patients came from.

V usage is TRBV12-3 or TRBV12-4 and J usage is TRBJ1-5, with D tentatively TRBD1 (5 bases). The sequencing used peripheral blood mononuclear cells (PBMCs), collected at new diagnosis, from a patient treated with antithyroid drugs. This TCR came from a female donor with Graves disease. The CDR3 DNA reads TGTGCCAGCAGGGGGGATAGCAATCAGCCCCAGCATTTT. This translates into CASRGDSNQPQHF.